Shown below are 19 T cell receptor beta chains from a single sample sequenced in a study of patients and donors after allogeneic stem cell transplantation. Using its own MiXCR run on the RT-PCR reads, TCRdb lists one record per CDR3 protein. The table shows about a million distinct CDR3 sequences, with over 15% occurring only once. What was sequenced was blood, either unsorted or a sorted T cell fraction (not recorded which). These receptors all come from a human donor who was either an allogeneic HSCT recipient or a stem cell or donor lymphocyte infusion donor (not recorded which). It is not recorded whose cells these are; they may come from a transplant donor.

This clonotype was recorded at least ten times. This chain joins TRBV7-2 and TRBJ2-1; maybe TRBD1 (5 bases). V was pared by 7 bases and J by 7 bases, with 17 bases between. The CDR3 is 14 residues long. CDR1 is SGHTA and CDR2 is FQGNSA in the germline V gene. The CDR3 is CASTKGVSRNEQFF. In DNA, the CDR3 is TGTGCCAGCACCAAAGGGGTCTCAAGGAATGAGCAGTTCTTC.

This clonotype was seen a few times. V is TRBV9 and J is TRBJ1-2, with a possible D match to TRBD1 (5 bases). The V gene lost 0 bases and the J gene lost 8 bases, with 20 bases spanning the gap. CDR3 length: 16 residues. Germline-derived CDR1 and CDR2 are SGDLS and YYNGEE. The CDR3 spells CASSVASSSGLGGYTF. The CDR3, as DNA: TGTGCCAGCAGCGTAGCTAGTTCTTCAGGGCTCGGCGGCTACACCTTC.

This clonotype was detected a few times. The V and J genes are TRBV30 and TRBJ2-7, with D hard to call. With 4 bases removed from V and 0 bases from J, the gap between germline ends came to 10 bases. The CDR3 covers 13 residues. The germline V gene encodes CDR1 GTSNPN and CDR2 SVGIG (reference sequence). CDR3 nucleotide sequence: TGTGCCTGGACGGCAGGATTCTCCTACGAGCAGTACTTC. Protein sequence: CAWTAGFSYEQYF.

This clonotype was detected a few times. J is TRBJ2-7 and V is TRBV12-3 or TRBV12-4; D is ambiguous. The ends were cut back, 2 bases at V and 0 bases at J, with 17 bases in the middle. CDR3 length: 17 residues. CDR3: CASSLNPAAPSSYEQYF. As DNA, the CDR3 is TGTGCCAGCAGTTTAAACCCGGCGGCCCCGAGCTCCTACGAGCAGTACTTC.

This clonotype was counted a few times. The chain links TRBV6-1 to TRBJ2-5; D not certain. Deletions cut 4 bases from V and 2 bases from J, with 14 bases between. From germline, CDR1 is MNHNS and CDR2 SASEGT. The CDR3 loop spans 15 amino acids. CDR3 bases: TGTGCCAGCAGTGGGAGACCCGGGTCTCAAGAGACCCAGTACTTC. It is translated as CASSGRPGSQETQYF.

The CDR3 sequence is CASSNGVIGIYEQYF. In nucleotides, the CDR3 is TGTGCCAGCAGTAACGGGGTGATAGGCATCTACGAGCAGTACTTC. The rearrangement links TRBV5-6 to TRBJ2-7; D might be TRBD2 (5 bases). CDR3 length equals 15 residues. CDR1 and CDR2 (germline): SGHDT, YYEEEE. Deletions cut 5 bases from V and 3 bases from J, with 18 bases between.

This clonotype occurred once. A read error may account for a junction end that differs from germline. The chain is built from TRBV6-1 and TRBJ2-6; possibly TRBD1 or TRBD2 for D (5 bases each). In germline, CDR1 is MNHNS, CDR2 SASEGT. This CDR3 contains 14 residues. The CDR3, as DNA: TGTGCCAGCAGTGAATTCCCTGGGGGCAACGTCCTGACTTTC. Translated: CASSEFPGGNVLTF.

This clonotype was observed many times. In DNA form, the CDR3 reads TGTGCCAGCAGTTTACCCCAACAGGGGCTGTTCTTC. Protein sequence: CASSLPQQGLFF. The rearrangement joins TRBV12-3 or TRBV12-4 to TRBJ2-1; 7 positions agree with TRBD1. With V trimmed by 2 bases and J by 15 bases, 7 bases remained unmatched. The CDR3 is 12 amino acids.

This clonotype showed up many times. The chain carries TRBV4-1 and TRBJ1-2, with 7 nucleotides matching TRBD1. Germline V gene lookup returns CDR1 MGHRA and CDR2 YSYEKL. Trimming at V came to 4 bases and at J to 8 bases, leaving 13 bases not matched to a gene. This CDR3 region has 15 residues. The DNA for the CDR3 is TGCGCCAGCAGCCCGCTCCAGGGGGGCAGGGAGGGCTACACCTTC. Translating gives CASSPLQGGREGYTF.

This chain connects TRBV11-2 to TRBJ2-7; 7 bases agree with TRBD1. The CDR3 is 15 amino acids. Germline V gives CDR1 SGHAT, CDR2 FQNNGV. Trimming removed 3 bases from V and 0 bases from J; junction bases left unmatched: 5. CDR3 amino acids: CASSFSTGSSYEQYF. In DNA, the CDR3 is TGTGCCAGCAGCTTTTCGACAGGGAGCTCCTACGAGCAGTACTTC. The entire variable domain, with the rest obtained from reference TRBV11-2 and TRBJ2-7, is as follows: EAGVAQSPRYKIIEKRQSVAFWCNPISGHATLYWYQQILGQGPKLLIQFQNNGVVDDSQLPKDRFSAERLKGVDSTLKIQPAKLEDSAVYLCASSFSTGSSYEQYFGPGTRLTVT.

The table lists this clonotype with a few counts. The chain couples TRBV5-1 to TRBJ2-7, with D possibly matching TRBD2 (6 bases). Germline V gene sequence: CDR1 SGHRS, CDR2 YFSETQ. The CDR3 has 15 residues. Trimming cost V 0 bases and J 7 bases, with 17 bases left between them. In DNA form, the CDR3 reads TGCGCCAGCAGCTTGGGACCGGGAGACAGACAGGAGCAGTACTTC. Protein product: CASSLGPGDRQEQYF.

This chain connects TRBV24-1 to TRBJ2-1, with 9 bases lining up with TRBD1. The germline V gene has CDR1 KGHDR and CDR2 SFDVKD. The CDR3 runs 16 residues. V lost 3 bases to trimming and J lost 15 bases; unmatched junction nucleotides: 17. The CDR3 sequence is CATSDPGTGPERGTFF. DNA for the CDR3: TGTGCCACCAGTGATCCCGGGACAGGGCCAGAACGGGGGACGTTCTTC.

This clonotype was picked up a small number of times. The gene calls are TRBV20-1 and TRBJ2-3; D is undetermined. CDR1 and CDR2 (germline): DFQATT, SNEGSKA (reference sequence). This CDR3 has 14 residues. Trimming shortened V by 6 bases and J by 2 bases, and 15 bases separated the two germline ends. The CDR3 coding sequence is TGCAGTGCAACCCCGAGACAAAACACAGATACGCAGTATTTT. It is translated as CSATPRQNTDTQYF.

This clonotype showed up just a few times. This sequence joins TRBV4-1 and TRBJ2-7; weak D call: TRBD2 (5 bases). The germline V gene encodes CDR1 MGHRA and CDR2 YSYEKL. The CDR3 contains 16 residues. V lost 4 bases, J lost 1 base, and 17 bases lay in between. As DNA, the CDR3 is TGCGCCAGCAGCCCCTTCCCCGGAGGTGGGTCCTACGAGCAGTACTTC. It is translated as CASSPFPGGGSYEQYF.

This clonotype has just one count. J is TRBJ2-7 and V is TRBV27; weak D call: TRBD2 (5 bases). The CDR3 contains 12 residues. The V gene lost 6 bases and the J gene lost 5 bases, with 11 bases spanning the gap. Germline assignment: CDR1 MNHEY and CDR2 SMNVEV (reference sequence). The DNA for the CDR3 is TGTGCCAGCAGCTCCAGCGGCCACGAGCAGTACTTC. Translated: CASSSSGHEQYF.

The table lists this clonotype with a few counts. This chain's CDR3 is CASSSRRGQDTEAFF. The DNA for the CDR3 is TGTGCCAGCAGCAGTCGCAGGGGGCAAGACACTGAAGCTTTCTTT. The chain employs TRBV7-9 and TRBJ1-1, with 8 bases lining up with TRBD1. The CDR3 contains 15 residues. V lost 5 bases and J lost 3; bases outside the gene matches: 8. In germline, CDR1 is SEHNR, CDR2 FQNEAQ (reference sequence).

This chain joins TRBV20-1 and TRBJ1-4, with TRBD1 matching 8 bases. The CDR3 length is 14 residues. The V segment lost 1 base and the J segment 7 bases; nucleotides outside the gene matches: 5. Germline V gene lookup returns CDR1 DFQATT and CDR2 SNEGSKA (reference sequence). The CDR3 sequence is CSARAGTGIEKLFF. In DNA form, the CDR3 reads TGCAGTGCTAGAGCCGGGACAGGCATTGAAAAACTGTTTTTT.

This clonotype came up a few times. The chain combines TRBV5-1 with TRBJ2-3; 10 bases fit TRBD2. V lost 0 bases and J lost 6; bases outside the gene matches: 16. CDR3 size: 19 residues. From germline, CDR1 is SGHRS and CDR2 YFSETQ. CDR3: CASSLVWGTAASGSDTQYF. In DNA form, the CDR3 reads TGCGCCAGCAGCTTGGTATGGGGTACCGCGGCTAGCGGGAGTGATACGCAGTATTTT.

The chain uses TRBV7-2 and TRBJ1-2, with D unresolved. The CDR3 spans 15 residues. CDR1 SGHTA and CDR2 FQGNSA come from the germline V gene. The V and J ends lost 7 bases and 6 bases respectively, with 21 bases between them. The CDR3 DNA reads as TGTGCCAGCACTAACCGGAGTGGTACTCGCCATGGCTACACCTTC. The encoded protein is CASTNRSGTRHGYTF.